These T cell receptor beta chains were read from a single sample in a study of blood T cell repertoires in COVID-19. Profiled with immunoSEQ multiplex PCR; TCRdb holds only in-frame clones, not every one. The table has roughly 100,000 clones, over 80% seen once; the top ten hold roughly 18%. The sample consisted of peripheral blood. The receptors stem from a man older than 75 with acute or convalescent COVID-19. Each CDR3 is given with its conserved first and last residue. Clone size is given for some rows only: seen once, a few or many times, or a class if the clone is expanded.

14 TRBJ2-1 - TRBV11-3 CASSLDSGRNEQFF
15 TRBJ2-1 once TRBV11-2 CASSSGLAGNHEQFF
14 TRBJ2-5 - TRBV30 CAWSVPGGLETQYF
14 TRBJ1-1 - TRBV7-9 CASSLTQVDTEAFF
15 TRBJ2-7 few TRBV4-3 CASSQRAVSSYEQYF
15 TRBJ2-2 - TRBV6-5 CASSLTSGGTGELFF
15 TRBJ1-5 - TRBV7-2 CASSSGTGYNQPQHF
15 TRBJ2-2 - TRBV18 CASSSLRANTGELFF
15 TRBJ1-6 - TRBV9 CASSPGTGANSPLHF
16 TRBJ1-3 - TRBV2 CASSERGQEVGNTIYF
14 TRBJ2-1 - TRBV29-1 CSVSMGSRYNEQFF
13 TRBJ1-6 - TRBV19 CASSNRENSPLHF
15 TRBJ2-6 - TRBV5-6 CASSLYSSGANVLTF
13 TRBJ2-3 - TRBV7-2 CASSSGALGTQYF
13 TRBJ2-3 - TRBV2 CASRRDYTDTQYF
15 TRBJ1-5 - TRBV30 CAWSSGGGSNQPQHF
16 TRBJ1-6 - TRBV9 CASSTMPSGKGSPLHF
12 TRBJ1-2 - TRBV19 CASSAQGSGYTF
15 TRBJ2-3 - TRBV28 CASSLRGVRADTQYF
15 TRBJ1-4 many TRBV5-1 CASSLASGSDEKLFF
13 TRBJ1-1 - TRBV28 CASTKAGNTEAFF
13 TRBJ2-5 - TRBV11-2 CASSLGQQETQYF
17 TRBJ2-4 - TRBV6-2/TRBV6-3 CASSTGSGYQTKNIQYF
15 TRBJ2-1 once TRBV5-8 CASSLKQGSYNEQFF
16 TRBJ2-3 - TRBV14 CASSQDLRGVGDTQYF
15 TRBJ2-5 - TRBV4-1 CASSQDHGGAETQYF
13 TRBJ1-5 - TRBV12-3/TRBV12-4 CASSFSEGQPQHF
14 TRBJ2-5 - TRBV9 CASSPGIQKETQYF
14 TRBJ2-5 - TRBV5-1 CASSSGQYQETQYF
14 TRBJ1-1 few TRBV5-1 CASSSWTVNTEAFF
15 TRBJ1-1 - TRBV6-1 CASSEAWAGGTEAFF
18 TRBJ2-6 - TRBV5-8 CASRLPEKTGSGANVLTF
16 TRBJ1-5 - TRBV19 CASSIRGQISNQPQHF
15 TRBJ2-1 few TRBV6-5 CASSYSIPGNNEQFF
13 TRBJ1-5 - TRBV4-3 CASSQDRYQPQHF
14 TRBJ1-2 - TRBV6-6 CASKSTGDDYGYTF
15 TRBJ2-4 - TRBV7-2 CASSPNELSKNIQYF
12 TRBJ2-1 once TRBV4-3 CASSQETGGQFF
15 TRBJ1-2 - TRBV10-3 CAISDFKDRNYGYTF
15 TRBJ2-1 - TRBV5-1 CASSLLVSGNNEQFF
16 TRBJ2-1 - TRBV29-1 CSVELLGTSSYNEQFF
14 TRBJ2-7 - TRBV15 CATSGTAELYEQYF
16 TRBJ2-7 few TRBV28 CASSPLETGSPYEQYF
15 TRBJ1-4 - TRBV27 CASSARRFGGEKLFF
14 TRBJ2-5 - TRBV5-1 CASSTDSLQETQYF
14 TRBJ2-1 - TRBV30 CAWTPDSSYNEQFF
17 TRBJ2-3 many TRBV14 CASSPRQREGRSDTQYF
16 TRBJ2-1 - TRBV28 CASSLLSSGSYNEQFF